Included here is one T cell receptor (beta chain) sequence, with context. RNA totalling roughly 0.5 to 1 ug underwent reverse transcription with random hexamers. In TCRdb, the immunoSEQ multiplex PCR reads were re-called with MiXCR into one record per CDR3 protein. The repertoire holds roughly 190,000 distinct CDR3 sequences, approximately 94% seen once, with over 0.08% in the top ten. High-throughput TCR beta sequencing covered peripheral CD8+ and CD4+ T cells. These data originate in a study of CD8 T cells in Susac syndrome. The CDR3 sequence is 12 residues long. Looked up from germline, CDR1 is KGHSH and CDR2 is LQKENI. The J segment lost 9 bases and the V segment lost 3 bases, leaving 1 base of the junction unmatched.

The receptor was isolated from a human donor in good health. Sequencing was done on a sample of CD4+ T cells from PBMCs. V gene TRBV18 combines with J gene TRBJ1-2; 10 bases align to TRBD1. CDR3 bases: TGTGCCAGCTCACCGGGACAGGGGAGCTACACCTTC. Translated: CASSPGQGSYTF.